This T cell receptor beta chain was captured by sequencing in a study of regulatory T cells in long-lasting Graves disease. In regard to this clonotype: Antigen: not known.

The time point denotes: newly diagnosed GD, antithyroid drugs for less than 3 months. The authors made the TCR library using RNA they extracted from PBMCs. Broader study findings: Investigators studied peripheral blood only, not thyroid tissue.

CDR3 size: 12 residues. Trimming cost V 2 bases and J 7 bases, with 8 bases left between them. TCR beta libraries were built with iRepertoire HTBI primers and Arm-PCR of CDR3 regions. TCRdb recomputed calls from the multiplex PCR reads with MiXCR, one row per CDR3 protein. The repertoire consists of more than 450,000 distinct CDR3 sequences, with about 12% occurring once and the leading ten covering almost 9%. This same sample was also part of a study on T cells in Graves' hyperthyroidism and ophthalmopathy. From that study: Most expanded thyroid clonotypes above 0.001 also appeared in blood. A 13 V-J signature model discriminated ophthalmopathy versus stable hyperthyroidism.

Specimen: peripheral blood mononuclear cells (PBMCs), collected at new diagnosis, from a patient treated with antithyroid drugs. The chain links TRBV12-3 or TRBV12-4 to TRBJ1-2; no reliable D call. This clonotype was obtained from a woman in her twenties or thirties with Graves disease. The CDR3 bases are TGTGCCAGCAGTTTATCCGGTGCTGGCTACACCTTC. Its translation is CASSLSGAGYTF.